This TCR beta chain was retrieved from a study of T cells in Graves' hyperthyroidism and ophthalmopathy. Researchers amplified the TCR beta CDR3 regions from RNA transcripts. TCR CDR3 regions were first amplified by RT-PCR with HTBI primers. TCRdb redid the calling of the multiplex PCR reads with MiXCR, one entry per CDR3 protein. Counted here are some 770,000 distinct CDR3 sequences, approximately 16% occurring once; the ten biggest clones make up 8.4%. The V gene end was trimmed by 2 bases and the J gene end by 10 bases; junction bases not matched to a gene: 9. The CDR3 loop spans 15 amino acids. Per germline, CDR1 SGHVS and CDR2 FQNEAQ. This clonotype showed up many times. No ophthalmopathy progression within 18 months constituted stable Graves' hyperthyroidism.

The clonotype was recovered from a man aged 18 to 30 with Graves' hyperthyroidism. What was sequenced was blood. The chain joins TRBV7-8 to TRBJ1-4, with TRBD1 matching over 8 bases. This CDR3 reads CASSLSRTGTGKLFF. In nucleotides, the CDR3 is TGTGCCAGCAGCTTATCACGGACAGGGACTGGAAAACTGTTTTTT.